One and the same sample provided the 26 T cell receptor beta chains below, sequenced in a study of cytomegalovirus exposure and HLA in healthy donors. 60 Vbeta and 13 Jbeta primers were used in PCR. Assay used: immunoSEQ multiplex PCR; TCRdb lists only in-frame clones, some missing. Among some 160,000 clones, roughly 72% were seen once, and the ten largest hold roughly 1.6%. The specimen sequenced was PBMCs. These receptors were collected from a man aged 35 to 55 in good health and CMV-seronegative.

The V and J genes are TRBV10-3 and TRBJ1-5, with 9 bases fitting TRBD1. This CDR3 region has 13 residues. The J segment lost 5 bases and the V segment lost 9 bases, leaving 5 bases of the junction unmatched. CDR1 is ENHRY and CDR2 is SYGVKD in the germline V gene. The CDR3 sequence is CAIQQGADQPQHF. In DNA form, the CDR3 reads TGTGCCATTCAACAGGGGGCAGATCAGCCCCAGCATTTT.

V is TRBV28 and J is TRBJ2-7; TRBD1 matches at 7 bases. This CDR3 comprises 16 residues. The V and J ends lost 7 bases and 3 bases, in that order; junction bases with no gene match: 15. Per germline, CDR1 MDHEN and CDR2 SYDVKM. CDR3 nucleotides: TGTGCCAGCACCCCGTCTGGAGCGGACAGGTTCTACGAGCAGTACTTC. Translated: CASTPSGADRFYEQYF.

The rearrangement links TRBV7-9 to TRBJ2-1; 8 bases align to TRBD1. The CDR3 spans 11 residues. Per germline, CDR1 SEHNR and CDR2 FQNEAQ (reference sequence). V lost 3 bases and J lost 12; bases outside the gene matches: 1. The CDR3 is CASSLTGVQFF. The CDR3 DNA follows: TGTGCCAGCAGCTTGACAGGGGTGCAGTTCTTC.

This chain uses TRBV6-5 with TRBJ1-1; no definite D call. Trimming shortened V by 7 bases and J by 1 base, and 16 bases separated the two germline ends. The length of the CDR3 is 15 residues. Germline assignment: CDR1 MNHEY and CDR2 SVGAGI. The CDR3 sequence is CASKGSRESNTEAFF. The CDR3 DNA reads as TGTGCCAGCAAAGGGTCCCGGGAGTCGAACACTGAAGCTTTCTTT.

This clone showed up just a few times. The V call is TRBV27, the J call TRBJ2-1; 13 bases line up with TRBD2. CDR1 is MNHEY, CDR2 SMNVEV, per germline (reference sequence). The CDR3 length is 16 residues. Germline trimming cut 4 bases from V and 8 bases from J; bases unmatched to any gene: 8. CDR3 protein: CASSYPTSGRVDEQFF. In nucleotides, the CDR3 is TGTGCCAGCAGTTACCCAACTAGCGGGAGGGTCGATGAGCAGTTCTTC.

This clone has only a few counts. V usage is TRBV11-3 and J usage is TRBJ2-2; 8 bases align to TRBD2. V trimming: 2 bases; J trimming: 2 bases; junction bases outside the gene matches: 4. There are 16 residues in the CDR3. Germline V gives CDR1 SGHNT, CDR2 YENEEA. The CDR3 spells CASSLSLAGNTGELFF. CDR3 sequence (DNA): TGTGCCAGCAGCTTAAGCCTAGCGGGTAACACCGGGGAGCTGTTTTTT.

This clone was found a few times. V gene TRBV11-2 combines with J gene TRBJ1-1, with no clear D. Per germline, CDR1 SGHAT and CDR2 FQNNGV. This CDR3 spans 14 amino acids. The ends were cut back, 2 bases at V and 7 bases at J, with 14 bases in the middle. CDR3 sequence: CASSLWRGKSEAFF. In DNA, the CDR3 is TGTGCCAGCAGCTTATGGAGAGGGAAGAGTGAAGCTTTCTTT. Drawing the rest from reference TRBV11-2 and TRBJ1-1, the complete variable domain is EAGVAQSPRYKIIEKRQSVAFWCNPISGHATLYWYQQILGQGPKLLIQFQNNGVVDDSQLPKDRFSAERLKGVDSTLKIQPAKLEDSAVYLCASSLWRGKSEAFFGQGTRLTVV.

The chain carries TRBV7-2 and TRBJ2-5, with 9 positions matching TRBD1. This CDR3 is 16 amino acids long. Germline loops: CDR1 SGHTA, CDR2 FQGNSA. With V trimmed by 5 bases and J by 4 bases, 11 bases remained unmatched. In nucleotides, the CDR3 is TGTGCCAGCAGCCACTCTCCAGGACAGGGGAGAGAGACCCAGTACTTC. Protein sequence: CASSHSPGQGRETQYF.

The chain carries TRBV10-1 and TRBJ1-1; D is perhaps TRBD1 (6 bases). Trimming left V 6 bases short and J 6 bases short, with 14 bases between. The CDR3 sequence is 13 residues long. CDR1 is WNHNN and CDR2 is SYGVQD in the germline V gene (reference sequence). DNA of the CDR3: TGCGCCAGCAGGCCGAACAGGGCCGCTGAAGCTTTCTTT. Translating gives CASRPNRAAEAFF.

The chain employs TRBV9 and TRBJ1-2; perhaps TRBD1 as D (6 bases). CDR3 size: 16 residues. V lost 3 bases to trimming and J lost 8 bases, with 23 bases between them. Germline values: CDR1 SGDLS, CDR2 YYNGEE. The CDR3 protein is CASSETSRRGGVGYTF. CDR3 sequence (DNA): TGTGCCAGCAGCGAGACCTCGCGCAGGGGCGGTGTGGGCTACACCTTC.

This chain uses TRBV7-3 with TRBJ2-3; a possible D gene is TRBD2 (5 bases). There are 15 residues in the CDR3. V gave up 1 base and J gave up 3 bases, with 11 bases separating them. CDR1 is SGHTA, CDR2 FQGTGA, per germline. The CDR3 bases are TGTGCCAGCAGCTTAAGTTGGACGGGAACAGATACGCAGTATTTT. This translates into CASSLSWTGTDTQYF.

The V and J genes are TRBV6-1 and TRBJ2-7; D possibly corresponds to TRBD1 (6 bases). Trimming shortened V by 6 bases and J by 7 bases, and 19 bases separated the two germline ends. The germline gives CDR1 MNHNS, CDR2 SASEGT. The CDR3 covers 14 residues. CDR3 bases: TGTGCCAGCAGGGGGGCCGGTGCTCTGGGGGAGCAGTACTTC. Protein sequence: CASRGAGALGEQYF.

The V call is TRBV5-1, the J call TRBJ1-1; no clear D gene. Germline CDR1 SGHRS, CDR2 YFSETQ. The CDR3 length is 14 residues. With 1 base removed from V and 4 bases from J, the gap between germline ends came to 11 bases. CDR3 in DNA: TGCGCCAGCAGCTTGTATCTGGGCGCCACTGAAGCTTTCTTT. This translates into CASSLYLGATEAFF.

The J gene is TRBJ2-1, the V gene TRBV7-3; TRBD2 aligns across 8 bases. V was clipped by 1 base and J by 1 base; unmatched bases: 6. Germline assignment: CDR1 SGHTA and CDR2 FQGTGA. The CDR3 runs 17 residues. The CDR3 DNA sequence: TGTGCCAGCAGCTTAATGTTTAGCGGGACTTCCTACAATGAGCAGTTCTTC. Encoded protein: CASSLMFSGTSYNEQFF.

The sample holds a few counts of this clone. This rearrangement joins TRBV4-2 to TRBJ2-1; D possibly corresponds to TRBD1 (5 bases). Germline assignment: CDR1 LGHNA and CDR2 YNFKEQ. V was cut by 4 bases and J by 0 bases, with 16 bases left in between. This CDR3 comprises 17 residues. CDR3 DNA sequence: TGTGCCAGCAGCCGATCTAGTTGGGGCAGCTCCTACAATGAGCAGTTCTTC. Translating gives CASSRSSWGSSYNEQFF.

The V call is TRBV5-1, the J call TRBJ1-3; 7 nucleotides agree with TRBD1. J lost 0 bases, V lost 0 bases, and 12 bases had no gene match. The CDR3 has 19 amino acids. Germline CDR1 SGHRS, CDR2 YFSETQ. CDR3 amino acids: CASSLVGTGQAFSGNTIYF. CDR3 bases: TGCGCCAGCAGCTTGGTAGGGACCGGACAGGCATTCTCTGGAAACACCATATATTTT. The variable domain in full, completed from reference TRBV5-1 and TRBJ1-3, reads KAGVTQTPRYLIKTRGQQVTLSCSPISGHRSVSWYQQTPGQGLQFLFEYFSETQRNKGNFPGRFSGRQFSNSRSEMNVSTLELGDSALYLCASSLVGTGQAFSGNTIYFGEGSWLTVV.

CDR3 in DNA: TGCGCCAGCAGCTTGGCTTCAACTAATGAAAAACTGTTTTTT. Translated: CASSLASTNEKLFF. The rearrangement joins TRBV5-1 to TRBJ1-4, with D unclear. CDR3 length: 14 residues. Germline V gene data show CDR1 as SGHRS and CDR2 as YFSETQ. Trimming removed 0 bases at V and 0 bases at J, with 3 bases between. Filled out from reference TRBV5-1 and TRBJ1-4, the complete variable domain reads KAGVTQTPRYLIKTRGQQVTLSCSPISGHRSVSWYQQTPGQGLQFLFEYFSETQRNKGNFPGRFSGRQFSNSRSEMNVSTLELGDSALYLCASSLASTNEKLFFGSGTQLSVL.

This clone was detected only a few times. The chain is built from TRBV11-3 and TRBJ2-1, with a weak D call TRBD2 (6 bases). This CDR3 is built from 14 residues. The germline V gene has CDR1 SGHNT and CDR2 YENEEA. V gave up 5 bases and J gave up 7 bases, with 15 bases separating them. The CDR3 nucleotides read TGTGCCAGCAGCCCCCGACGGGGGAGGAATGAGCAGTTCTTC. Encoded protein: CASSPRRGRNEQFF. Together with reference TRBV11-3 and TRBJ2-1, the CDR3 gives the full variable domain: EAGVVQSPRYKIIEKKQPVAFWCNPISGHNTLYWYLQNLGQGPELLIRYENEEAVDDSQLPKDRFSAERLKGVDSTLKIQPAELGDSAVYLCASSPRRGRNEQFFGPGTRLTVL.

The chain carries TRBV7-3 and TRBJ2-1; D might be TRBD2 (5 bases). V dropped 1 base and J dropped 7 bases, with 20 bases sitting between them. Germline V gene lookup returns CDR1 SGHTA and CDR2 FQGTGA. The CDR3 runs to 17 residues. The chain's CDR3 is CASSLIGPSDGVNEQFF. CDR3 sequence (DNA): TGTGCCAGCAGCTTAATCGGTCCGAGTGACGGGGTGAATGAGCAGTTCTTC.

The rearrangement links TRBV5-1 to TRBJ1-5; D might be TRBD1 (5 bases). With 1 base removed from V and 2 bases from J, the gap between germline ends came to 10 bases. In germline, CDR1 is SGHRS, CDR2 YFSETQ. The CDR3 is made up of 15 amino acids. CDR3 protein: CASSLTGGGNQPQHF. The CDR3 DNA sequence: TGCGCCAGCAGCTTGACCGGAGGGGGCAATCAGCCCCAGCATTTT.

This clone was detected once. The V gene is TRBV7-9, the J gene TRBJ1-2, with 11 positions matching TRBD1. CDR1 and CDR2 (germline): SEHNR, FQNEAQ (reference sequence). The V segment lost 5 bases and the J segment 2 bases; nucleotides outside the gene matches: 7. The CDR3 consists of 16 residues. CDR3 sequence reads: CASSPGQGAVNYGYTF. DNA for the CDR3: TGTGCCAGCAGCCCCGGACAGGGGGCGGTGAACTATGGCTACACCTTC.

This chain joins TRBV5-1 and TRBJ2-1; 7 positions agree with TRBD1. The V and J ends lost 3 bases and 3 bases, in that order; junction bases with no gene match: 9. The length of the CDR3 is 16 residues. Germline CDR1 is SGHRS and CDR2 is YFSETQ. The CDR3 spells CASSYRATGYYNEQFF. DNA of the CDR3: TGCGCCAGCAGCTACCGCGCGACAGGGTACTACAATGAGCAGTTCTTC. Complete variable domain (other parts from reference TRBV5-1 and TRBJ2-1): KAGVTQTPRYLIKTRGQQVTLSCSPISGHRSVSWYQQTPGQGLQFLFEYFSETQRNKGNFPGRFSGRQFSNSRSEMNVSTLELGDSALYLCASSYRATGYYNEQFFGPGTRLTVL.

The gene calls are TRBV18 and TRBJ1-5; D is ambiguous. V gave up 0 bases and J gave up 0 bases, with 6 bases separating them. The CDR3 contains 15 residues. Germline V gene data show CDR1 as KGHSH and CDR2 as LQKENI. The CDR3 is CASSPPSNSNQPQHF. CDR3 coding DNA: TGTGCCAGCTCACCACCCAGTAATAGCAATCAGCCCCAGCATTTT.

The chain is built from TRBV30 and TRBJ2-2; TRBD2 matches 11 bases. Looked up from germline, CDR1 is GTSNPN and CDR2 is SVGIG (reference sequence). V lost 1 base and J lost 2; bases outside the gene matches: 6. The CDR3 covers 17 residues. The CDR3 bases are TGTGCCTGGAGTGGACTAGCGGGATTAGTAAACACCGGGGAGCTGTTTTTT. This codes for CAWSGLAGLVNTGELFF.

The rearrangement joins TRBV2 to TRBJ1-2; a possible D gene is TRBD1 (6 bases). V was cut by 4 bases and J by 8 bases, with 14 bases left in between. The CDR3 spans 13 residues. CDR1 and CDR2 from the germline V gene are SNHLY and FYNNEI. The CDR3 nucleotides read TGTGCCAGCAGTGCGGGACACAGGGACGGCTACACCTTC. Translated, it gives CASSAGHRDGYTF.

The V and J genes are TRBV5-1 and TRBJ1-1; no reliable D call. CDR1 and CDR2 from the germline V gene are SGHRS and YFSETQ. The CDR3 consists of 15 residues. With 0 bases removed from V and 5 bases from J, the gap between germline ends came to 14 bases. The DNA of the CDR3 is TGCGCCAGCAGCTTGGAGGGTGGAGGAAGGACTGAAGCTTTCTTT. This encodes CASSLEGGGRTEAFF.